The 30 T cell receptor beta chains below were found in one sample sequenced in a study of control samples from healthy donors and cancer patients. Some clones are missing from TCRdb's copy, which holds only in-frame ones; the method was immunoSEQ multiplex PCR. The sample yields 150,000 or so clones, less than 95% seen once. The sample consisted of blood. The origin of the receptors is a man between 18 and 29 years old in good health.

V and J are TRBV24-1 and TRBJ2-1; D not certain. Germline CDR1 KGHDR, CDR2 SFDVKD. Trimming stripped 4 bases from V and 13 bases from J, with 7 bases between. This CDR3 is 10 amino acids long. CDR3 bases: TGTGCCACCAGTGAAAACTTCCAGTTCTTC. Its translation is CATSENFQFF.

The chain has TRBV3-1 (or the pseudogene TRBV3-2) and TRBJ1-2; D is possibly TRBD1 (6 bases). The CDR3 consists of 15 residues. V was cut by 5 bases and J by 4 bases, with 17 bases left in between. Germline V gives CDR1 LGHDT, CDR2 YNNKEL (reference sequence). CDR3 protein: CASSSFSTGFYGYTF. The DNA for the CDR3 is TGTGCCAGCAGCTCTTTCTCGACAGGTTTCTATGGCTACACCTTC.

This clone was detected only once. This chain joins TRBV25-1 and TRBJ2-1; 10 bases are shared with TRBD2. Looked up from germline, CDR1 is MGHDK and CDR2 is SYGVNS. This CDR3 has 17 amino acids. V lost 8 bases and J lost 7; bases outside the gene matches: 17. CDR3 sequence: CASPRRASGGHRNEQFF. DNA of the CDR3: TGTGCCAGCCCTCGTCGGGCTAGCGGGGGACATAGGAATGAGCAGTTCTTC.

This clone occurred once. The gene calls are TRBV6-1 and TRBJ2-7; D unresolved. The CDR3 runs 14 residues. Per germline, CDR1 MNHNS and CDR2 SASEGT. Trimming cost V 2 bases and J 0 bases, with 8 bases left between them. The CDR3 loop is CASSETANSYEQYF. CDR3 DNA sequence: TGTGCCAGCAGTGAAACGGCCAACTCCTACGAGCAGTACTTC.

V usage is TRBV18 and J usage is TRBJ2-7; the match to TRBD1 covers 9 bases. Trimming removed 3 bases from V and 3 bases from J; junction bases left unmatched: 6. Looked up from germline, CDR1 is KGHSH and CDR2 is LQKENI. This CDR3 has 15 amino acids. The CDR3 reads CASSPGQGSVYEQYF. CDR3 nucleotides: TGTGCCAGCTCACCGGGACAGGGATCTGTCTACGAGCAGTACTTC.

This chain joins TRBV6-2 or TRBV6-3 and TRBJ1-6, with D unclear. The V end lost 2 bases, the J end lost 7 bases, and 6 bases lay between the germline ends. The CDR3 has 13 residues. Germline assignment: CDR1 MNHEY and CDR2 SVGEGT. The CDR3 nucleotides are TGTGCCAGCAGTTACAGGGAAAATTCACCCCTCCACTTT. This encodes CASSYRENSPLHF.

The chain links TRBV7-9 to TRBJ2-7; possibly TRBD1 or TRBD2 for D (6 bases each). This CDR3 is 18 amino acids long. Between the trimmed V and J ends, which lost 4 bases and 0 bases, there was a span of 22 bases. CDR1 is SEHNR, CDR2 FQNEAQ, per germline (reference sequence). DNA of the CDR3: TGTGCCAGCAGCTCCCCTTCCTATGGGGGGCCTAGCTCCTACGAGCAGTACTTC. It encodes CASSSPSYGGPSSYEQYF.

J is TRBJ1-6 and V is TRBV12-3 or TRBV12-4; D not certain. The V gene lost 6 bases and the J gene lost 3 bases, with 6 bases spanning the gap. The CDR3 covers 13 residues. The DNA for the CDR3 is TGTGCCAGCAGCCACGGCTATAATTCACCCCTCCACTTT. Its translation: CASSHGYNSPLHF.

This chain connects TRBV11-2 to TRBJ2-2; 9 bases fit TRBD1. There are 15 residues in the CDR3. Germline assignment: CDR1 SGHAT and CDR2 FQNNGV. V shed 5 bases, J shed 3 bases, and the junction held 4 bases outside the gene matches. As DNA, the CDR3 is TGTGCCAGCAGCGCGGGACAGGGTTACACCGGGGAGCTGTTTTTT. It translates to CASSAGQGYTGELFF.

This chain joins TRBV6-1 and TRBJ1-2; the D gene is possibly TRBD1 (6 bases). The CDR3 spans 17 residues. Germline CDR1 reads MNHNS; CDR2 reads SASEGT. The V gene lost 0 bases and the J gene lost 0 bases, with 14 bases spanning the gap. The CDR3: CASSEADRGPTNYGYTF. The CDR3 DNA follows: TGTGCCAGCAGTGAAGCGGACCGGGGGCCCACTAACTATGGCTACACCTTC.

Concerning this clone itself: Other nucleotide sequences in the sample specify the same CDR3. The V and J genes are TRBV3-1 (or the pseudogene TRBV3-2) and TRBJ2-5; D gene uncertain. From germline, CDR1 is LGHDT and CDR2 YNNKEL (reference sequence). V lost 1 base and J 4 bases, leaving 4 bases between the germline ends. The CDR3 extends over 12 amino acids. CDR3: CASSQVRETQYF. CDR3 in DNA: TGTGCCAGCAGCCAAGTACGAGAGACCCAGTACTTC.

This rearrangement joins TRBV9 to TRBJ1-4; D is possibly TRBD1 (5 bases). Germline loops: CDR1 SGDLS, CDR2 YYNGEE. The CDR3 runs to 15 residues. V shed 1 base and J shed 6 bases, with 13 bases lying between them. The CDR3 protein is CASSVRGETDEKLFF. The CDR3 nucleotides are TGTGCCAGCAGCGTAAGAGGGGAAACGGATGAAAAACTGTTTTTT.

The chain uses TRBV10-3 and TRBJ2-2; tentatively, D is TRBD2 (5 bases). Germline V gene sequence: CDR1 ENHRY, CDR2 SYGVKD. The CDR3 has 13 residues. Trimming took off 8 bases at V and 1 base at J, with 8 bases between the two ends. The CDR3 nucleotides are TGTGCCATCGGCGGGCAGAACACCGGGGAGCTGTTTTTT. Protein sequence: CAIGGQNTGELFF.

This chain connects TRBV5-1 to TRBJ2-7; 11 bases are a match to TRBD1. The CDR3 is made up of 16 amino acids. The V segment lost 2 bases and the J segment 5 bases; nucleotides outside the gene matches: 9. CDR1 is SGHRS and CDR2 is YFSETQ in the germline V gene. The CDR3 DNA reads TGCGCCAGCAGCTTCGGCGGGACAGGGGGTTTTGACGAGCAGTACTTC. It codes for CASSFGGTGGFDEQYF.

The rearrangement links TRBV10-3 to TRBJ2-7; 15 bases agree with TRBD2. Per germline, CDR1 ENHRY and CDR2 SYGVKD. CDR3 size: 17 residues. The V gene end was trimmed by 3 bases and the J gene end by 2 bases; junction bases not matched to a gene: 5. The chain's CDR3 is CAISDPWTSGGAYEQYF. For the CDR3, the DNA is TGTGCCATCAGTGACCCCTGGACTAGCGGGGGGGCCTACGAGCAGTACTTC.

V gene TRBV18 combines with J gene TRBJ1-2, with 7 bases identical to TRBD1. J was trimmed by 7 bases and V by 4 bases; bases with no gene match: 6. Germline CDR1 is KGHSH and CDR2 is LQKENI. The CDR3 spans 13 residues. CDR3: CASSLDREGGYTF. The CDR3 nucleotides read TGTGCCAGCTCACTCGACAGGGAGGGTGGCTACACCTTC.

This clone was recorded only once. DNA of the CDR3: TGTGCCAGAGGAGGCGGGGGGGCCCCAGATACGCAGTATTTT. Protein: CARGGGGAPDTQYF. The gene calls are TRBV11-2 and TRBJ2-3; the match to TRBD2 covers 9 bases. The CDR3 totals 14 residues. Per germline, CDR1 SGHAT and CDR2 FQNNGV. Trimming removed 9 bases from V and 4 bases from J; junction bases left unmatched: 8.

V gene TRBV28 combines with J gene TRBJ1-2, with D unclear. Germline V lookup: CDR1 MDHEN, CDR2 SYDVKM. This CDR3 is built from 13 residues. V was pared by 6 bases and J by 8 bases, with 16 bases between. Here the CDR3 reads CASRTPGSPGYTF. The DNA of the CDR3 is TGTGCCAGCAGAACCCCCGGCTCCCCCGGCTACACCTTC.

The CDR3 region is CATSALGDGYTF. CDR3 DNA sequence: TGTGCCACCAGTGCCTTAGGGGATGGCTACACCTTC. The chain recombines TRBV24-1 with TRBJ1-2, with D tentatively TRBD1 (5 bases). The V end was cut by 5 bases, the J end by 6 bases, with 9 bases between. The CDR3 spans 12 residues. Germline V gene sequence: CDR1 KGHDR, CDR2 SFDVKD.

The rearrangement joins TRBV9 to TRBJ2-2; tentative D call: TRBD1 (6 bases). Trimming removed 4 bases from V and 2 bases from J, with 9 bases in between. Per germline, CDR1 SGDLS and CDR2 YYNGEE. CDR3 size: 14 residues. CDR3 nucleotides: TGTGCCAGCAGCTCAGGGGTCAACACCGGGGAGCTGTTTTTT. It specifies CASSSGVNTGELFF.

This clone was recorded once. The rearrangement links TRBV9 to TRBJ1-1, with D perhaps TRBD1 (5 bases). Trimming took off 2 bases at V and 0 bases at J, with 11 bases between the two ends. The length of the CDR3 is 15 residues. CDR1 and CDR2 (germline): SGDLS, YYNGEE. In nucleotides, the CDR3 is TGTGCCAGCAGCGTCGGGGAGGGGCTGAACACTGAAGCTTTCTTT. This codes for CASSVGEGLNTEAFF.

The V and J genes are TRBV18 and TRBJ1-2, with TRBD1 matching over 7 bases. V trimming: 0 bases; J trimming: 8 bases; junction bases outside the gene matches: 3. Germline CDR1 KGHSH, CDR2 LQKENI. The CDR3 totals 13 residues. The CDR3 loop reads CASSPPGGGGYTF. CDR3 coding DNA: TGTGCCAGCTCACCACCGGGAGGGGGCGGCTACACCTTC.

J is TRBJ2-7 and V is TRBV6-5; TRBD1 is a possible D gene (6 bases). Germline values: CDR1 MNHEY, CDR2 SVGAGI. Trimming took 6 bases from V and 0 from J, leaving 12 bases between them. The CDR3 has 14 amino acids. The CDR3 loop reads CASSKEGVSYEQYF. CDR3 nucleotides: TGTGCCAGCAGCAAAGAGGGGGTCTCCTACGAGCAGTACTTC.

V usage is TRBV6-5 and J usage is TRBJ2-7, with no clear D. There are 14 residues in the CDR3. Germline CDR1 is MNHEY and CDR2 is SVGAGI. Between the trimmed V and J ends, which lost 7 bases and 0 bases, there was a span of 13 bases. The CDR3 DNA reads TGTGCCAGCACCCTCCGGACGGTCTCCTACGAGCAGTACTTC. Its protein product is CASTLRTVSYEQYF.

This chain uses TRBV28 with TRBJ1-2; 7 positions agree with TRBD1. In germline, CDR1 is MDHEN, CDR2 SYDVKM. The CDR3 covers 14 residues. Trimming took 3 bases from V and 11 from J; bases not matched to a gene: 12. CDR3 residues: CASSFRSDRVEYTF. The CDR3 nucleotides read TGTGCCAGCAGTTTCCGGAGCGACAGGGTTGAGTACACCTTC.

This clone was recorded only once. J is TRBJ1-2 and V is TRBV30, with 11 bases aligning to TRBD1. The V segment lost 7 bases and the J segment 7 bases; nucleotides outside the gene matches: 8. Germline V gene lookup returns CDR1 GTSNPN and CDR2 SVGIG (reference sequence). The CDR3 totals 13 residues. Written as DNA, the CDR3 is TGTGCCTCCACGGACAGGGGGCTAGGTGGCTACACCTTC. Translated, it gives CASTDRGLGGYTF.

This clone has only one observation. The CDR3: CASKLTGELFF. The CDR3 nucleotides read TGTGCCAGCAAGCTCACCGGGGAGCTGTTTTTT. The genes are TRBV2 and TRBJ2-2; D remains ambiguous. Germline CDR1 reads SNHLY; CDR2 reads FYNNEI. The CDR3 spans 11 residues. The V gene lost 7 bases and the J gene lost 4 bases, with 4 bases spanning the gap.

The chain has TRBV6-5 and TRBJ1-2; D is uncertain. This CDR3 has 11 residues. The germline V gene has CDR1 MNHEY and CDR2 SVGAGI. Trimming took 4 bases from V and 14 from J, leaving 14 bases between them. CDR3 bases: TGTGCCAGCAGTTCATCAGTCGGTAGGACCTTC. This translates into CASSSSVGRTF.

This clone appeared a few times. The genes are TRBV3-1 (or the pseudogene TRBV3-2) and TRBJ1-5; 10 bases align to TRBD1. The CDR3 extends over 17 amino acids. Germline CDR1 is LGHDT and CDR2 is YNNKEL (reference sequence). V shed 4 bases, J shed 6 bases, and the junction held 12 bases outside the gene matches. The CDR3 reads CASSPSWDRGFRQPQHF. DNA of the CDR3: TGTGCCAGCAGCCCTTCATGGGACAGGGGATTCCGTCAGCCCCAGCATTTT.

The chain combines TRBV27 with TRBJ2-6; D gene unclear. The V end lost 3 bases, the J end lost 0 bases, and 6 bases lay between the germline ends. The CDR3 has 15 amino acids. CDR1 MNHEY and CDR2 SMNVEV come from the germline V gene (reference sequence). CDR3 sequence reads: CASSFNPSGANVLTF. DNA of the CDR3: TGTGCCAGCAGTTTTAACCCCTCTGGGGCCAACGTCCTGACTTTC. Based on the CDR3 plus reference TRBV27 and TRBJ2-6, the full variable domain is EAQVTQNPRYLITVTGKKLTVTCSQNMNHEYMSWYRQDPGLGLRQIYYSMNVEVTDKGDVPEGYKVSRKEKRNFPLILESPSPNQTSLYFCASSFNPSGANVLTFGAGSRLTVL.